The source of this T cell receptor beta chain is a study of blood T cell repertoires in COVID-19. Across the study: Some COVID-19 samples were acute and others convalescent; all came from the United States, Italy and Spain. Sources were T cells, B-cell-depleted T cells, or PBMCs; the material itself was cDNA or gDNA.

Original processing notes: Reference gene primers were amplified, and this amplification served to estimate nucleated cell counts. The assay was immunoSEQ multiplex PCR, and TCRdb's table has in-frame clones only and misses some. V, J and clone size are taken as reported in that table, and D and trimming were inferred from the DNA itself. The sample consists of some 130,000 clones, more than 75% of them appearing once. This CDR3 spans 16 amino acids. CDR1 and CDR2 from the germline V gene are KGHDR and SFDVKD. V was cut by 0 bases and J by 0 bases, with 9 bases left in between. Sequencing was performed on peripheral blood. The source is a woman aged 55-69 years with acute or convalescent COVID-19. The chain recombines TRBV24-1 with TRBJ2-3; possible D gene TRBD1, 6 bases. The CDR3 protein is CATSDLPGASTDTQYF. DNA for the CDR3: TGTGCCACCAGTGATTTGCCAGGGGCTAGCACAGATACGCAGTATTTT.